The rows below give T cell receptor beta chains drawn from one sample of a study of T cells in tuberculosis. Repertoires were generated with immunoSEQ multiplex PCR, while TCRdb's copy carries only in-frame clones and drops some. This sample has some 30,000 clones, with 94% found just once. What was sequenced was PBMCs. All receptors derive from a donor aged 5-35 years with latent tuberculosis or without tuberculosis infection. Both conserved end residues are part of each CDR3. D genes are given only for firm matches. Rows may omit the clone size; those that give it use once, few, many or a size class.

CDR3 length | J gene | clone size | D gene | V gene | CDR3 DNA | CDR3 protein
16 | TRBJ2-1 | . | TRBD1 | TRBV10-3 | TGTGCCATCAGTGAGCCTCGGACAGGGAAGGGCGATGAGCAGTTCTTC | CAISEPRTGKGDEQFF
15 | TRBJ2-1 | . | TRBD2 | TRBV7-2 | TGTGCCAGCAGCTTTAGGACTAGCGGGAGCTATGAGCAGTTCTTC | CASSFRTSGSYEQFF
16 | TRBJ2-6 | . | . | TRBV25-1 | TGTGCCAGCAGTGAATTCGGCGGGGCTGGGGCCAACGTCCTGACTTTC | CASSEFGGAGANVLTF
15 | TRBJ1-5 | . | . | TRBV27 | TGTGCCAGCAGTCCATCAGGGGTATTGAATCAGCCCCAGCATTTT | CASSPSGVLNQPQHF
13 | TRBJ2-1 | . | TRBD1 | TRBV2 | TGTGCCAGCAGTGCCGGACAGGGAGGTGAGCAGTTCTTC | CASSAGQGGEQFF
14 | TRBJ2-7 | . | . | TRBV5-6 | TGTGCCAGCAGCTTGGGGACATCTTCCTACGAGCAGTACTTC | CASSLGTSSYEQYF
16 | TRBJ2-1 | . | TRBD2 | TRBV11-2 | TGTGCCAGCAGCCCAATGCTTCGCGGGAGGGCATATGAGCAGTTCTTC | CASSPMLRGRAYEQFF
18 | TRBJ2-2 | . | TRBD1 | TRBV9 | TGTGCCAGCAGCGCCCACTCCCCGACAGGGGGCAGAGCCGGGGAGCTGTTTTTT | CASSAHSPTGGRAGELFF
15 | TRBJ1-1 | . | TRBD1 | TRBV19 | TGTGCCAGTAGCAACAGGGGAATAGCGAACACTGAAGCTTTCTTT | CASSNRGIANTEAFF
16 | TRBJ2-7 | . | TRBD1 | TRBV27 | TGTGCCAGCAGTTTATCGCCAGGGACAGCCTCCTACGAGCAGTACTTC | CASSLSPGTASYEQYF
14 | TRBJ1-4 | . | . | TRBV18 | TGTGCCAGCTCACCACCCGGGGATTCGGAAAAACTGTTTTTT | CASSPPGDSEKLFF
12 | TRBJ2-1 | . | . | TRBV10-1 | TGCGCCAGCAGCCGTTCGGACTCCCCCCCGTTCTTC | CASSRSDSPPFF
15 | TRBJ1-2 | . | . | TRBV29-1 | TGCAGCGTTGAAAACAGGGATAAGGGCGGCTATGGCTACACCTTC | CSVENRDKGGYGYTF
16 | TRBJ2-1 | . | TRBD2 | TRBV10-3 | TGTGCCATCAGTGAGAAAGGGACTAGGGGGGGAAATGAGCAGTTCTTC | CAISEKGTRGGNEQFF
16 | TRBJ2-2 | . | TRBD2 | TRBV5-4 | TGTGCCAGCAGCTCCGACCGAGCGGGAGGGACCGGGGAGCTGTTTTTT | CASSSDRAGGTGELFF
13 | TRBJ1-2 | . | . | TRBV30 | TGTGCCTGGGTCACCCTTAACAGGGATGGCTACACCTTC | CAWVTLNRDGYTF
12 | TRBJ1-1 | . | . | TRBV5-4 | TGTGCCAGCAGCTTGGTCGGGTATGAGGCTTTCTTT | CASSLVGYEAFF
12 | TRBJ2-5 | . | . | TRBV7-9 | TGTGCCAGCAGCTCCCCGAGCTGGACCCAGTACTTC | CASSSPSWTQYF
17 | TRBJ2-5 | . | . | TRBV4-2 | TGTGCCAGCAGCCAAGCCCTTCCCGGGTATTCCCAAGAGACCCAGTACTTC | CASSQALPGYSQETQYF
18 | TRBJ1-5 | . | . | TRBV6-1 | TGTGCCAGCAGTGCCAGACGAGGACAAAACCTTAGCAATCAGCCCCAGCATTTT | CASSARRGQNLSNQPQHF
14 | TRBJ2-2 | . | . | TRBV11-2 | TGTGCCAGCAGCTTAGATCCGGGAGCAGGGGAGCTGTTTTTT | CASSLDPGAGELFF
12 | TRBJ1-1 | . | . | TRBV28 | TGTGCCAGCGGTCAGTGGAACACTGAAGCTTTCTTT | CASGQWNTEAFF
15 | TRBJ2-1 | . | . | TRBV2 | TGTGCCAGCAGTCCAGGGTCTTATACCTACAATGAGCAGTTCTTC | CASSPGSYTYNEQFF
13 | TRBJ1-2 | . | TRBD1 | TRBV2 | TGTGCCAGCAGGCGGACAGGCAAATATGGCTACACCTTC | CASRRTGKYGYTF
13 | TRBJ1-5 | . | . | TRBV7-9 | TGTGCCAGCAGCTTCGGCGGTAATCAGCCCCAGCATTTT | CASSFGGNQPQHF
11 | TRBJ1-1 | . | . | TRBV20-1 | TGCAGTGTGTCCTTGAACACTGAAGCTTTCTTT | CSVSLNTEAFF
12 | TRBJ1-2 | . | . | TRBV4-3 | TGCGCCAGCAGTTCATGGGGGCTGGGTTACACCTTC | CASSSWGLGYTF
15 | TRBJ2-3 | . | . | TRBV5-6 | TGTGCCAGCAGCCCTGAGACAGGGAGGATAGATACGCAGTATTTT | CASSPETGRIDTQYF
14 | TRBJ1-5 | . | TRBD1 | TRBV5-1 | TGCGCCAGCAGCCCCGGACAGGGGGATCAGCCCCAGCATTTT | CASSPGQGDQPQHF
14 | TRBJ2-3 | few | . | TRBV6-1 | TGTGCCAGCACCGCGACTCACTCCTCCTATACGCAGTATTTT | CASTATHSSYTQYF
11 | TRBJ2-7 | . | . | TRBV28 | TGTGCCAGCAGGCGGGCTTACGAGCAGTACTTC | CASRRAYEQYF
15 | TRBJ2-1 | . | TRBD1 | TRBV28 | TGTGCCAGCAGTCCAGGAGAGGGGGCTGTCAATGAGCAGTTCTTC | CASSPGEGAVNEQFF
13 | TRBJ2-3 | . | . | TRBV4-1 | TGCGCCAGCAGCCAAGGTGGGGAGAATACGCAGTATTTT | CASSQGGENTQYF
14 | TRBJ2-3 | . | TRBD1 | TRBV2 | TGTGCCAGCAGTGAAGACAGGGGCGAAGATACGCAGTATTTT | CASSEDRGEDTQYF
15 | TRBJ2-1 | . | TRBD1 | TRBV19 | TGTGCCAGTAAGACCCGGGACAGAGTCTACAATGAGCAGTTCTTC | CASKTRDRVYNEQFF
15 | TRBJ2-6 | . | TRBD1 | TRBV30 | TGTGCCTGGATGGGCAGGGGGCCCGGGGCCAACGTCCTGACTTTC | CAWMGRGPGANVLTF
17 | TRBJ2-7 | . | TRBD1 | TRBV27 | TGTGCCAGCAGTTCCTTCCCCAGACAGGGGGAATCGAAAGAGCAGTACTTC | CASSSFPRQGESKEQYF
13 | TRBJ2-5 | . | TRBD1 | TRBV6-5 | TGTGCCAGCAGCCTGGGGACAGGGGAGACCCAGTACTTC | CASSLGTGETQYF
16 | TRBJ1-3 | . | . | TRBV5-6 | TGTGCCAGCAGCGCGACAGGCCGCTACTCTGGAAACACCATATATTTT | CASSATGRYSGNTIYF
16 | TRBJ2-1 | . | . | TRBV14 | TGTGCCAGCAGCCAAGGCGGTGTATACTCCTACAATGAGCAGTTCTTC | CASSQGGVYSYNEQFF
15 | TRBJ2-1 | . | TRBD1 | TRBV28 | TGTGCCATATATTCTCCCGGGACAGGGGGTAGGGAGCAGTTCTTC | CAIYSPGTGGREQFF
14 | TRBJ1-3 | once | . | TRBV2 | TGTGCCAGCACTGGAACGGGATCTGGAAACACCATATATTTT | CASTGTGSGNTIYF
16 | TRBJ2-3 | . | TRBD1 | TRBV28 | TGTGCCAGCAGTATGGTCGGGACAGGGATCGCAGATACGCAGTATTTT | CASSMVGTGIADTQYF
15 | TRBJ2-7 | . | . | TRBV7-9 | TGTGCCAGCAGCTTACAGGCAGGGGCGAGGGACGAGCAGTACTTC | CASSLQAGARDEQYF